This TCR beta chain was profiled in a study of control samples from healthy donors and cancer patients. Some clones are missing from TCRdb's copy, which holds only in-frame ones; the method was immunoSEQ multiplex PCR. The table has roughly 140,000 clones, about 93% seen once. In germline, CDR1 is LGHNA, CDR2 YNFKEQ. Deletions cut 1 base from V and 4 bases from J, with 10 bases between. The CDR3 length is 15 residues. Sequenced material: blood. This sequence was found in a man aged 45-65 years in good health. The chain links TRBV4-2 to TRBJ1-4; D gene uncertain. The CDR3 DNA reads TGTGCCAGCAGCCAAGGAGAGGTCTTTAATGAAAAACTGTTTTTT. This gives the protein CASSQGEVFNEKLFF.